Presented here are 27 T cell receptor beta chains from one specimen sequenced in a study of technical replicates of blood from four donors. Libraries were prepared by immunoSEQ multiplex PCR; TCRdb keeps only in-frame clonotypes and omits some of them. The table has around 92,000 clones, about 96% seen once. The material sequenced was T cells isolated from PBMCs. These receptor sequences come from a human donor in good health.

The chain links TRBV14 to TRBJ2-7; 8 bases fit TRBD1. Germline CDR1 SGHDN, CDR2 FVKESK. The CDR3 has 20 amino acids. Unmatched junction bases numbered 23, after V lost 4 bases and J lost 3 bases. The CDR3 DNA is TGTGCCAGCAGCCCCATCCTCGGGACAGGAGGCGACCTTCCGGACTACGAGCAGTACTTC. Residues: CASSPILGTGGDLPDYEQYF.

Only one count was recorded for this clone. The J gene is TRBJ1-4, the V gene TRBV27; 10 bases match TRBD1. With 5 bases clipped from V and 8 bases from J, the junction kept 11 bases outside the gene matches. The CDR3 runs to 16 residues. Germline CDR1 MNHEY, CDR2 SMNVEV (reference sequence). The CDR3 DNA reads TGTGCCAGCAGTCCTCGCGGGGACAGGGGTCGCGAAAAACTGTTTTTT. As protein: CASSPRGDRGREKLFF.

The rearrangement joins TRBV19 to TRBJ2-3; possibly TRBD2 for D (5 bases). Germline CDR1 is LNHDA and CDR2 is SQIVND (reference sequence). Trimming took off 8 bases at V and 3 bases at J, with 6 bases between the two ends. The CDR3 consists of 11 residues. The CDR3 protein is CASRGTDTQYF. The DNA for the CDR3 is TGTGCCAGTCGGGGAACAGATACGCAGTATTTT.

This clone was counted a single time. The chain employs TRBV4-1 and TRBJ1-3, with a possible D match to TRBD1 (5 bases). CDR1 and CDR2 (germline): MGHRA, YSYEKL. This CDR3 comprises 17 residues. Deletions cut 1 base from V and 3 bases from J, with 16 bases between. CDR3 DNA: TGCGCCAGCAGCCAAGTGTGGGGGGGGGAAGGTGGAAACACCATATATTTT. This gives the protein CASSQVWGGEGGNTIYF.

The chain joins TRBV27 to TRBJ2-7; the D gene is possibly TRBD1 (6 bases). Between the trimmed V and J ends, which lost 4 bases and 12 bases, there was a span of 19 bases. Per germline, CDR1 MNHEY and CDR2 SMNVEV (reference sequence). This CDR3 has 13 residues. CDR3 nucleotide sequence: TGTGCCAGCAGTTCCAACCGTGACAGGAAGATGTACTTC. Protein sequence: CASSSNRDRKMYF.

This rearrangement joins TRBV6-6 to TRBJ1-1; 8 positions match TRBD1. The CDR3 is 14 residues long. The germline V gene has CDR1 MNHNY and CDR2 SVGAGI (reference sequence). V lost 5 bases to trimming and J lost 7 bases; unmatched junction nucleotides: 9. In DNA form, the CDR3 reads TGTGCCAGCAGTCGAAGCCTTGACAGGGGTGAAGCTTTCTTT. Translation: CASSRSLDRGEAFF.

The chain combines TRBV5-6 with TRBJ2-4; 10 nucleotides agree with TRBD1. J lost 7 bases, V lost 0 bases, and 13 bases had no gene match. Germline loops: CDR1 SGHDT, CDR2 YYEEEE. This CDR3 is built from 18 residues. CDR3 amino acids: CASSLGFGTGVFPNIQYF. The CDR3 nucleotides are TGTGCCAGCAGCTTGGGGTTCGGGACAGGGGTCTTCCCCAACATTCAGTACTTC.

This chain connects TRBV11-2 to TRBJ2-3, with 7 bases lining up with TRBD2. Germline CDR1 and CDR2: SGHAT and FQNNGV. The CDR3 is 13 residues long. Trimming at V came to 10 bases and at J to 0 bases, leaving 4 bases not matched to a gene. CDR3 in amino acids: CAIPAGSTDTQYF. CDR3 DNA sequence: TGTGCCATTCCAGCGGGAAGCACAGATACGCAGTATTTT.

V is TRBV5-1 and J is TRBJ2-3; a weak D match, TRBD2 (5 bases). The CDR3 contains 14 residues. Germline V gene lookup returns CDR1 SGHRS and CDR2 YFSETQ. The V end was cut by 4 bases, the J end by 6 bases, with 15 bases between. CDR3 loop: CASSPVQGGDTQYF. The CDR3 region has the DNA TGCGCCAGCAGCCCGGTTCAAGGCGGGGATACGCAGTATTTT. Variable domain in full (rest from reference TRBV5-1 and TRBJ2-3): KAGVTQTPRYLIKTRGQQVTLSCSPISGHRSVSWYQQTPGQGLQFLFEYFSETQRNKGNFPGRFSGRQFSNSRSEMNVSTLELGDSALYLCASSPVQGGDTQYFGPGTRLTVL.

The gene calls are TRBV9 and TRBJ2-7, with 10 bases that match TRBD1. Germline CDR1 is SGDLS and CDR2 is YYNGEE. V dropped 4 bases and J dropped 3; count of bases not matched to a gene: 7. The CDR3 has 15 amino acids. Written as DNA, the CDR3 is TGTGCCAGCAGCTTCACGGGACAGGGGTTCTACGAGCAGTACTTC. Its translation: CASSFTGQGFYEQYF.

The rearrangement joins TRBV6-5 to TRBJ2-1; 14 bases match TRBD2. Germline CDR1 and CDR2: MNHEY and SVGAGI. Unmatched junction bases numbered 3, after V lost 6 bases and J lost 5 bases. This CDR3 comprises 15 residues. The CDR3 region is CASRGGLAGDNEQFF. CDR3 DNA sequence: TGTGCCAGCAGAGGGGGACTAGCGGGAGACAATGAGCAGTTCTTC.

This clone was seen just once. The V call is TRBV4-1, the J call TRBJ2-7, with 11 bases that match TRBD1. The length of the CDR3 is 15 residues. Germline V gene sequence: CDR1 MGHRA, CDR2 YSYEKL. V lost 5 bases and J lost 4; bases outside the gene matches: 7. The CDR3 protein is CASSSPGTGGYEQYF. The CDR3 DNA is TGCGCCAGCAGCTCCCCCGGGACAGGGGGTTACGAGCAGTACTTC.

Written as DNA, the CDR3 is TGTGCCTGGAGCCATAGGACAGTTCTTATTTTTGATGAGCAGTTCTTC. Protein product: CAWSHRTVLIFDEQFF. This rearrangement joins TRBV30 to TRBJ2-1, with D perhaps TRBD1 (6 bases). The CDR3 spans 16 residues. V lost 3 bases and J lost 8, with 23 bases in between. Germline CDR1 reads GTSNPN; CDR2 reads SVGIG (reference sequence).

The chain employs TRBV10-1 and TRBJ2-6; 7 nucleotides agree with TRBD2. Germline CDR1 WNHNN, CDR2 SYGVQD (reference sequence). The CDR3 is made up of 19 amino acids. The V segment lost 4 bases and the J segment 1 base; nucleotides outside the gene matches: 13. Here the CDR3 DNA reads TGCGCCAGCAGTGCGGCGGGAGACCGGTTTTTTTCTGGGGCCAACGTCCTGACTTTC. Translation gives CASSAAGDRFFSGANVLTF.

The chain links TRBV6-5 to TRBJ2-1; tentative D call: TRBD2 (7 bases). The CDR3 extends over 15 amino acids. V shed 6 bases and J shed 2 bases, with 14 bases lying between them. Looked up from germline, CDR1 is MNHEY and CDR2 is SVGAGI. CDR3 DNA: TGTGCCAGCAGCCTGGGGGGGCTACCCTACAATGAGCAGTTCTTC. Translation: CASSLGGLPYNEQFF.

The rearrangement uses TRBV4-1 and TRBJ1-2; D gene unclear. V was pared by 0 bases and J by 6 bases, with 14 bases between. Looked up from germline, CDR1 is MGHRA and CDR2 is YSYEKL. The length of the CDR3 is 15 residues. The CDR3 protein is CASSQDGQPRHGYTF. The CDR3 nucleotides are TGCGCCAGCAGCCAAGATGGGCAGCCTCGGCATGGCTACACCTTC.

In this sample, this clone turned up a few times. J is TRBJ1-1 and V is TRBV4-1; 7 positions match TRBD1. J gave up 1 base and V 4 bases, and 9 bases lay outside the gene matches. CDR3 size: 16 residues. Germline-derived CDR1 and CDR2 are MGHRA and YSYEKL. CDR3 coding DNA: TGCGCCAGCAGCCCGTCGGGGACAGTTCCGAACACTGAAGCTTTCTTT. Protein product: CASSPSGTVPNTEAFF.

The chain links TRBV9 to TRBJ2-5; D possibly corresponds to TRBD2 (7 bases). Trimming took 3 bases from V and 2 from J, leaving 17 bases between them. This CDR3 has 16 amino acids. Per the germline V gene, CDR1 is SGDLS and CDR2 is YYNGEE. CDR3 nucleotides: TGTGCCAGCAGCGAGGGGCGGCGGGGGCAACAAGAGACCCAGTACTTC. Its translation: CASSEGRRGQQETQYF.

The genes are TRBV18 and TRBJ2-3; 7 bases agree with TRBD2. This CDR3 spans 16 amino acids. Germline CDR1 reads KGHSH; CDR2 reads LQKENI. V was pared by 3 bases and J by 5 bases, with 11 bases of the junction left unmatched. The CDR3 loop reads CASSPSVSGSGDTQYF. The CDR3, as DNA: TGTGCCAGCTCACCGTCTGTTAGCGGGTCAGGAGATACGCAGTATTTT.

The chain is built from TRBV28 and TRBJ1-5; D is perhaps TRBD1 (6 bases). The CDR3 loop spans 15 amino acids. From germline, CDR1 is MDHEN and CDR2 SYDVKM. Between the trimmed V and J ends, which lost 7 bases and 5 bases, there was a span of 18 bases. The DNA of the CDR3 is TGTGCCAGCACCACTGCGAGACAGGCGCATCAGCCCCAGCATTTT. Protein product: CASTTARQAHQPQHF. The full variable domain, in which reference TRBV28 and TRBJ1-5 provide the parts outside the CDR3, is DVKVTQSSRYLVKRTGEKVFLECVQDMDHENMFWYRQDPGLGLRLIYFSYDVKMKEKGDIPEGYSVSREKKERFSLILESASTNQTSMYLCASTTARQAHQPQHFGDGTRLSIL.

This chain connects TRBV11-3 to TRBJ1-2, with a possible D match to TRBD1 (6 bases). This CDR3 comprises 13 residues. Per the germline V gene, CDR1 is SGHNT and CDR2 is YENEEA. Trimming stripped 5 bases from V and 4 bases from J, with 11 bases between. The CDR3 here is CASSQGPVYGYTF. For the CDR3, the DNA is TGTGCCAGCAGCCAGGGGCCAGTCTATGGCTACACCTTC.

V gene TRBV6-4 combines with J gene TRBJ1-2, with TRBD1 identical over 7 bases. V gave up 8 bases and J gave up 1 base; unmatched junction bases: 7. Germline values: CDR1 MRHNA, CDR2 SNTAGT. CDR3 length equals 14 residues. The chain's CDR3 is CASLSGQNNYGYTF. The CDR3 nucleotides are TGTGCCAGCCTCTCGGGACAGAATAACTATGGCTACACCTTC.

The chain is built from TRBV6-1 and TRBJ2-1; 11 nucleotides line up with TRBD2. Germline CDR1 MNHNS, CDR2 SASEGT. Trimming removed 2 bases from V and 3 bases from J; junction bases left unmatched: 3. The CDR3 consists of 16 residues. This CDR3 is CASSETSGGDYNEQFF. The CDR3 region has the DNA TGTGCCAGCAGTGAAACTAGCGGGGGAGACTACAATGAGCAGTTCTTC.

In this sample, this clone is medium-sized. The chain joins TRBV12-5 to TRBJ2-1; a weak D match, TRBD2 (5 bases). The CDR3 covers 15 residues. CDR1 is LGHNT and CDR2 is FRNRAP in the germline V gene. V shed 8 bases and J shed 2 bases, with 16 bases lying between them. CDR3 nucleotide sequence: TGTGCTAGTCGAGCTAGCACGGTACCCTACAATGAGCAGTTCTTC. Encoded protein: CASRASTVPYNEQFF.

This chain joins TRBV7-8 and TRBJ1-3; a weak D match, TRBD1 (5 bases). CDR1 is SGHVS and CDR2 is FQNEAQ in the germline V gene. CDR3 length equals 14 residues. This CDR3 reads CAAGGALSGNTIYF. CDR3 in DNA: TGTGCTGCTGGAGGGGCACTCTCTGGAAACACCATATATTTT.

This chain links TRBV11-2 with TRBJ2-1, with 7 bases matching TRBD2. In germline, CDR1 is SGHAT, CDR2 FQNNGV. This CDR3 has 15 residues. V lost 4 bases, J lost 2 bases, and 5 bases stayed unmatched. The CDR3 nucleotides read TGTGCCAGCAGCTCGGGGGGAAAGGCCTACAATGAGCAGTTCTTC. It encodes CASSSGGKAYNEQFF.

This rearrangement joins TRBV27 to TRBJ1-2, with 8 bases matching TRBD1. The CDR3 runs 16 residues. V dropped 6 bases and J dropped 0; count of bases not matched to a gene: 9. In germline, CDR1 is MNHEY, CDR2 SMNVEV (reference sequence). The CDR3 loop reads CASREAGGRTNYGYTF. CDR3 nucleotides: TGTGCCAGCAGGGAAGCAGGGGGCCGGACTAACTATGGCTACACCTTC.